Ten or more counts support the clone carrying this T cell receptor (beta chain). Its target is unknown. The data originate from a study of post-analysis software for immune sequencing data. Overall study results and limits: Patients had higher frequencies than controls of a handful of TRBV segments, including TRBV5-6, TRBV5-1 and TRBV20-1.

cDNA libraries for TCR beta contained unique molecular identifiers. TCRdb re-called the PCR reads through MiXCR, storing one row per CDR3 protein. The sample includes fewer than 700,000 distinct CDR3 sequences, around 44% of them seen just once. CDR3 size: 15 residues. V trimming: 5 bases; J trimming: 7 bases; junction bases outside the gene matches: 9. The sequencing sample was made of blood. The rearrangement links TRBV12-3 or TRBV12-4 to TRBJ2-1; 9 bases agree with TRBD2. The receptor was isolated from a girl between 10 and 17 years old with multiple sclerosis. The CDR3 coding sequence is TGTGCCAGCAGTCTGGGACTAGCCGGGACAAATGAGCAGTTCTTC. Residues: CASSLGLAGTNEQFF.